The present TCR beta chain was sequenced within a study of T cells expressing NK-cell markers. Study-wide background: Sorted CD3+CD56+NKG2C+, CD3+CD56+NKG2C- and CD3+CD56-NKG2C+ T cells supplied TCR beta repertoires. General study points: It remained uncertain whether the expanded NKG2C+ T cell clones were specific for HCMV antigens. Dominant NKG2C+ clonotype frequencies of roughly 1.0-7.0% of CD8+ T cells were measured in five or six donors.

The TCR beta cDNA came from 5'RACE template switching with UMIs. With the 5' RACE reads reprocessed, TCRdb shows one record per CDR3 protein and no DNA. This listing includes about 370,000 distinct CDR3 sequences. The germline V gene encodes CDR1 LGHDT and CDR2 YNNKEL (reference sequence). The CDR3 consists of 14 residues. With respect to this clonotype: Its antigen is not known.

Sequenced material: blood T cells: a sorted CD56 or NKG2C T cell subset, CD4+ or CD8+ T cells, or bulk PBMC T cells (not recorded which). V gene TRBV3-1 combines with J gene TRBJ2-5; TCRdb's D gene call, TRBD1, goes unchecked for lack of DNA. The sequence was obtained from a woman between 45 and 65 years old in good health. The CDR3 reads CASSAPGTEETQYF.